The 27 T cell receptor beta chains below were found in one sample sequenced in a study of T cell responses to AZD1222 COVID-19 vaccine. Using immunoSEQ multiplex PCR, the repertoire was profiled, and TCRdb retains in-frame clones only, with some absent. The sample includes about 120,000 clones, roughly 92% of them seen just once. Material: peripheral blood, obtained 28 days after the second AZD1222 dose. The receptors shown here come from an adult who received the AZD1222 COVID-19 vaccine.

The CDR3 loop reads CASAGSSGGARTGELFF. CDR3 DNA: TGTGCCAGCGCCGGTTCTAGCGGGGGGGCCCGAACCGGGGAGCTGTTTTTT. The chain employs TRBV2 and TRBJ2-2; 12 positions match TRBD2. Germline V gene sequence: CDR1 SNHLY, CDR2 FYNNEI. V gave up 8 bases and J gave up 5 bases; unmatched junction bases: 12. CDR3 length: 17 amino acids.

The V and J genes are TRBV9 and TRBJ1-1; D is possibly TRBD1 (5 bases). The germline V and J ends were trimmed by 4 bases and 3 bases, with 13 bases remaining between them. Germline V gives CDR1 SGDLS, CDR2 YYNGEE. This CDR3 region has 14 residues. CDR3: CASSLRAGHTEAFF. In DNA, the CDR3 is TGTGCCAGCAGCCTCCGGGCAGGGCACACTGAAGCTTTCTTT.

The chain carries TRBV29-1 and TRBJ1-2, with D maybe TRBD1 (5 bases). Between the trimmed V and J ends, which lost 4 bases and 3 bases, there was a span of 18 bases. CDR3 length equals 15 residues. Germline values: CDR1 SQVTM, CDR2 ANQGSEA. The CDR3 sequence is CSVGTAYGAHYGYTF. CDR3 nucleotides: TGCAGCGTTGGCACAGCATACGGGGCTCACTATGGCTACACCTTC.

The chain has TRBV5-1 and TRBJ2-3; the D gene is possibly TRBD1 (6 bases). Trimming removed 2 bases from V and 2 bases from J, with 15 bases in between. CDR3 length equals 16 residues. The V gene's germline CDR1 is SGHRS and CDR2 YFSETQ. DNA of the CDR3: TGCGCCAGCAGCTTTAGGGCAGGGGCGATCACAGATACGCAGTATTTT. Translation: CASSFRAGAITDTQYF.

The chain recombines TRBV5-1 with TRBJ2-2; no clear D. V lost 0 bases and J 1 base, leaving 10 bases between the germline ends. Germline CDR1 is SGHRS and CDR2 is YFSETQ. This CDR3 contains 16 residues. CDR3 DNA: TGCGCCAGCAGCTTGGGTTTGACACAGAACACCGGGGAGCTGTTTTTT. Translating it yields CASSLGLTQNTGELFF.

The CDR3 is CAWAEFTGEQNIQYF. Written as DNA, the CDR3 is TGTGCCTGGGCGGAGTTCACAGGGGAGCAAAACATTCAGTACTTC. The genes are TRBV30 and TRBJ2-4; TRBD1 matches 7 bases. The CDR3 sequence is 15 residues long. Germline values: CDR1 GTSNPN, CDR2 SVGIG (reference sequence). Trimming took 5 bases from V and 5 from J; bases not matched to a gene: 12.

The chain recombines TRBV4-2 with TRBJ1-2; no clear D. This CDR3 spans 12 amino acids. Germline lookup yields CDR1 LGHNA and CDR2 YNFKEQ. V was cut by 4 bases and J by 0 bases, with 3 bases left in between. CDR3 protein: CASSRSNYGYTF. The CDR3 coding sequence is TGTGCCAGCAGCCGGTCTAACTATGGCTACACCTTC.

V and J are TRBV5-5 and TRBJ2-7; TRBD1 matches 9 bases. The germline V gene has CDR1 SGHKS and CDR2 YYEKEE (reference sequence). This CDR3 contains 18 residues. Unmatched junction bases numbered 15, after V lost 4 bases and J lost 1 base. Here the CDR3 reads CASSKIVGDREGSYEQYF. The CDR3 bases are TGTGCCAGCAGCAAAATTGTGGGGGACAGGGAAGGGTCCTACGAGCAGTACTTC.

This clone was recorded a few times. The chain couples TRBV2 to TRBJ2-5, with a weak D call TRBD2 (6 bases). In germline, CDR1 is SNHLY, CDR2 FYNNEI. This CDR3 region has 13 residues. Trimming took 4 bases from V and 5 from J, leaving 11 bases between them. In DNA form, the CDR3 reads TGTGCCAGCAGTGTACTGGGGAGGGAGACCCAGTACTTC. This gives the protein CASSVLGRETQYF.

The genes are TRBV25-1 and TRBJ1-6; 8 nucleotides agree with TRBD1. V was pared by 4 bases and J by 9 bases, with 8 bases of the junction left unmatched. The CDR3 runs to 15 residues. From germline, CDR1 is MGHDK and CDR2 SYGVNS. CDR3 DNA sequence: TGTGCCAGCAGTGGGGGGCCGACAGGGGCTTCACCCCTCCACTTT. Amino acid sequence: CASSGGPTGASPLHF.

This clone turned up a few times. V usage is TRBV12-2 and J usage is TRBJ1-2; the table's TRBD1 call for D was not verified on the DNA. TRBV12-2 corresponds to a pseudogene. The CDR3 sequence is 15 residues long. CDR3 nucleotide sequence: TGTGCAAGTCGCTTAACAGGGATCCCTAACTATGGCTACACCTTC. Translating it yields CASRLTGIPNYGYTF.

This chain connects TRBV5-1 to TRBJ1-1; 7 nucleotides line up with TRBD1. Trimming removed 7 bases from V and 4 bases from J; junction bases left unmatched: 19. CDR1 is SGHRS and CDR2 is YFSETQ in the germline V gene. The CDR3 is made up of 17 amino acids. CDR3 nucleotide sequence: TGCGCCAGCCACCGGAATCCACAGGGGAGTTTGGGCACTGAAGCTTTCTTT. Translated: CASHRNPQGSLGTEAFF.

The chain carries TRBV5-4 and TRBJ1-2; the D gene is possibly TRBD1 (5 bases). There are 14 residues in the CDR3. V was clipped by 4 bases and J by 1 base, with 11 bases between them. CDR1 is SGHNT and CDR2 is YYREEE in the germline V gene (reference sequence). This chain's CDR3 is CASSLRGGNYGYTF. CDR3 sequence (DNA): TGTGCCAGCAGCCTCCGTGGGGGTAACTATGGCTACACCTTC.

The J gene is TRBJ2-2, the V gene TRBV5-4, with D perhaps matching TRBD1 or TRBD2 (5 bases each). CDR1 SGHNT and CDR2 YYREEE come from the germline V gene (reference sequence). The CDR3 has 14 residues. V was shortened by 4 bases and J by 2 bases, with 9 bases between the two germline ends. The CDR3 region has the DNA TGTGCCAGCAGCAAGGGGACCAACACCGGGGAGCTGTTTTTT. As protein: CASSKGTNTGELFF.

The chain carries TRBV10-3 and TRBJ2-7; TRBD1 agrees at 7 bases. This CDR3 is built from 14 residues. The V gene end was trimmed by 6 bases and the J gene end by 0 bases; junction bases not matched to a gene: 5. Germline V gene lookup returns CDR1 ENHRY and CDR2 SYGVKD. CDR3 residues: CAISADRSSYEQYF. The CDR3 DNA follows: TGTGCCATCAGCGCGGACAGGAGCTCCTACGAGCAGTACTTC.

As DNA, the CDR3 is TGTGCCAGCAGCTTAGGGGGCACAGGCTACGAGCAGTACTTC. Translating it yields CASSLGGTGYEQYF. The J gene is TRBJ2-7, the V gene TRBV7-9; D is possibly TRBD1 (5 bases). Deletions cut 1 base from V and 3 bases from J, with 10 bases between. The CDR3 spans 14 residues. CDR1 and CDR2 (germline): SEHNR, FQNEAQ (reference sequence).

V and J are TRBV6-5 and TRBJ1-2, with D perhaps matching TRBD1 (5 bases). Trimming took off 7 bases at V and 6 bases at J, with 21 bases between the two ends. Germline assignment: CDR1 MNHEY and CDR2 SVGAGI. The CDR3 is 15 residues long. DNA of the CDR3: TGTGCCAGCACCGGCGGAGGGGATAGATTCGATGGCTACACCTTC. Translating it yields CASTGGGDRFDGYTF.

This clone was detected once. This chain joins TRBV18 and TRBJ2-4, with 10 bases identical to TRBD1. V trimming: 4 bases; J trimming: 5 bases; junction bases outside the gene matches: 2. The CDR3 has 14 residues. The germline V gene has CDR1 KGHSH and CDR2 LQKENI. The CDR3 loop reads CASSRGTGENIQYF. DNA of the CDR3: TGTGCCAGCTCACGAGGGACAGGGGAAAACATTCAGTACTTC.

The chain employs TRBV6-5 and TRBJ2-3; D perhaps matches TRBD1 (6 bases). The CDR3 covers 14 residues. V shed 4 bases and J shed 5 bases, with 13 bases lying between them. Looked up from germline, CDR1 is MNHEY and CDR2 is SVGAGI. The CDR3 bases are TGTGCCAGCAGTTTAGTTGGGGGCGTAGATACGCAGTATTTT. Its translation is CASSLVGGVDTQYF.

The V and J genes are TRBV9 and TRBJ1-5; TRBD1 aligns across 9 bases. This CDR3 has 15 residues. CDR1 SGDLS and CDR2 YYNGEE come from the germline V gene. J was trimmed by 6 bases and V by 4 bases; bases with no gene match: 8. CDR3 DNA sequence: TGTGCCAGCAGCATCGGGACAGGGTGGGGTCAGCCCCAGCATTTT. It is translated as CASSIGTGWGQPQHF.

This clone has just a few counts. This chain uses TRBV7-2 with TRBJ2-7; 10 bases align to TRBD1. CDR3 length: 16 amino acids. J lost 3 bases, V lost 1 base, and 6 bases had no gene match. Germline V gives CDR1 SGHTA, CDR2 FQGNSA. The DNA of the CDR3 is TGTGCCAGCAGCTTAGGCGGCGGACAGGGGGGCTACGAGCAGTACTTC. As protein: CASSLGGGQGGYEQYF.

V usage is TRBV9 and J usage is TRBJ1-2; 7 bases are shared with TRBD1. The germline CDR1 and CDR2 sequences are SGDLS and YYNGEE. The V and J ends lost 3 bases and 7 bases, in that order; junction bases with no gene match: 6. The CDR3 runs 13 residues. Here the CDR3 reads CASSGGGLAGYTF. As DNA, the CDR3 is TGTGCCAGCAGCGGAGGGGGCTTGGCTGGCTACACCTTC.

The CDR3 nucleotides read TGTGCCAGCAGCTTGGAAGGACAGGGATGGTTCACAGATACGCAGTATTTT. This codes for CASSLEGQGWFTDTQYF. The chain has TRBV5-6 and TRBJ2-3, with TRBD1 identical over 8 bases. J gave up 2 bases and V 0 bases, and 8 bases lay outside the gene matches. The length of the CDR3 is 17 residues. Germline V CDR1 and CDR2: SGHDT, YYEEEE.

The chain uses TRBV28 and TRBJ1-5, with D tentatively TRBD1 (5 bases). Germline-derived CDR1 and CDR2 are MDHEN and SYDVKM. Trimming removed 5 bases at V and 2 bases at J, with 13 bases between. The CDR3 totals 15 residues. The CDR3 loop is CASSTWGRGNQPQHF. For the CDR3, the DNA is TGTGCCAGCAGTACCTGGGGCAGGGGCAATCAGCCCCAGCATTTT. Full variable domain (rest looked up from reference TRBV28 and TRBJ1-5): DVKVTQSSRYLVKRTGEKVFLECVQDMDHENMFWYRQDPGLGLRLIYFSYDVKMKEKGDIPEGYSVSREKKERFSLILESASTNQTSMYLCASSTWGRGNQPQHFGDGTRLSIL.

V usage is TRBV3-1 (or the pseudogene TRBV3-2) and J usage is TRBJ2-6, with D unclear. CDR1 and CDR2 from the germline V gene are LGHDT and YNNKEL (reference sequence). This CDR3 has 14 residues. V lost 1 base and J lost 0, with 1 base in between. DNA of the CDR3: TGTGCCAGCAGCCAAGGCTCTGGGGCCAACGTCCTGACTTTC. The encoded protein is CASSQGSGANVLTF.

This clone was detected once. The chain employs TRBV3-1 (or the pseudogene TRBV3-2) and TRBJ2-7; 8 bases map to TRBD2. The CDR3 totals 19 residues. CDR1 LGHDT and CDR2 YNNKEL come from the germline V gene (reference sequence). Trimming took 4 bases from V and 2 from J; bases not matched to a gene: 19. The CDR3 here is CASSRDPVFGGVGTYEQYF. The CDR3 coding sequence is TGTGCCAGCAGCCGAGACCCCGTTTTCGGGGGGGTGGGAACCTACGAGCAGTACTTC.

The chain has TRBV5-1 and TRBJ2-7; the D is unclear. Germline-derived CDR1 and CDR2 are SGHRS and YFSETQ. V gave up 0 bases and J gave up 2 bases, with 12 bases separating them. The CDR3 is made up of 15 amino acids. As DNA, the CDR3 is TGCGCCAGCAGCTTGGGGGCTGTACTGGCCTACGAGCAGTACTTC. Protein: CASSLGAVLAYEQYF.